These 28 T cell receptor beta chains were sequenced from one sample in a study of T-cell reconstitution after alpha-beta-depleted transplantation in children. The library targeted TCRbeta and was prepared with unique molecular identifiers. TCRdb processed the PCR reads anew with MiXCR; each CDR3 protein has one entry. The data contain a few hundred thousand distinct CDR3 sequences, 9.9% of them singletons. The input for sequencing was PBMCs from the stem cell graft donor, taken from the stem cell graft. These TCRs come from a human donor who donated a stem cell graft to a child with SCID.

This clonotype was detected many times. The rearrangement uses TRBV6-5 and TRBJ2-1; 7 bases align to TRBD1. With 9 bases clipped from V and 7 bases from J, the junction kept 6 bases outside the gene matches. Germline CDR1 reads MNHEY; CDR2 reads SVGAGI. The CDR3 sequence is 12 residues long. The CDR3 coding sequence is TGTGCCAGTCGTAGACAGGGAAATGAGCAGTTCTTC. It yields the protein CASRRQGNEQFF.

This clonotype came up a few times. The chain uses TRBV12-5 and TRBJ1-4; 7 bases agree with TRBD1. This CDR3 comprises 16 residues. Germline lookup yields CDR1 LGHNT and CDR2 FRNRAP. V trimming: 6 bases; J trimming: 0 bases; junction bases outside the gene matches: 7. CDR3 region: CASGRPGTATNEKLFF. CDR3 coding DNA: TGTGCTAGTGGACGCCCGGGGACAGCAACTAATGAAAAACTGTTTTTT.

This chain links TRBV6-5 with TRBJ1-6, with a possible D match to TRBD1 (5 bases). The CDR3 covers 14 residues. Germline V gene sequence: CDR1 MNHEY, CDR2 SVGAGI. V was shortened by 10 bases and J by 6 bases, with 16 bases between the two germline ends. Written as DNA, the CDR3 is TGTGCCACCAAAGACGAGGGGCGTAATTCACCCCTCCACTTT. Translation: CATKDEGRNSPLHF.

V gene TRBV5-1 combines with J gene TRBJ2-4; 9 bases match TRBD1. CDR1 is SGHRS, CDR2 YFSETQ, per germline. Trimming cost V 0 bases and J 0 bases; bases outside gene matches: 7. The CDR3 totals 18 residues. Written as DNA, the CDR3 is TGCGCCAGCAGCTTGGGCAGACAGGGGGTCGGAGCCAAAAACATTCAGTACTTC. It yields the protein CASSLGRQGVGAKNIQYF.

A few counts support this clonotype. The gene calls are TRBV7-9 and TRBJ2-3, with 7 positions matching TRBD2. The CDR3 contains 14 residues. From germline, CDR1 is SEHNR and CDR2 FQNEAQ (reference sequence). The V and J ends lost 1 base and 10 bases, in that order; junction bases with no gene match: 8. CDR3 sequence: CASSLGWERGPQYF. In DNA, the CDR3 is TGTGCCAGCAGCTTAGGATGGGAGCGGGGTCCGCAGTATTTT.

In its sample, this clonotype was seen many times. The rearrangement uses TRBV10-3 and TRBJ2-7, with D unresolved. The CDR3 consists of 13 residues. Trimming pared 4 bases from V and 0 bases from J, leaving 7 bases between. The germline gives CDR1 ENHRY, CDR2 SYGVKD. Here the CDR3 DNA reads TGTGCCATCAGTGGGCAGTTCTCCTACGAGCAGTACTTC. This translates into CAISGQFSYEQYF.

This clonotype was seen a handful of times. J is TRBJ2-7 and V is TRBV24-1; possible D gene TRBD1, 5 bases. The CDR3 spans 14 residues. V was clipped by 4 bases and J by 2 bases, with 11 bases between them. Germline loops: CDR1 KGHDR, CDR2 SFDVKD. The CDR3 reads CATSEKGLTYEQYF. DNA of the CDR3: TGTGCCACCAGTGAAAAGGGGTTAACCTACGAGCAGTACTTC.

This clonotype appeared a few times. The chain links TRBV10-3 to TRBJ2-1; 7 bases fit TRBD1. CDR3 length equals 14 residues. Germline V gives CDR1 ENHRY, CDR2 SYGVKD. J lost 8 bases, V lost 8 bases, and 12 bases had no gene match. For the CDR3, the DNA is TGTGCCATCGGGTCACAGGGGATTGGGGATGAGCAGTTCTTC. Its translation is CAIGSQGIGDEQFF.

The chain employs TRBV12-3 or TRBV12-4 and TRBJ2-1; the D call may be TRBD1 or TRBD2 (6 bases each). The CDR3 is made up of 17 amino acids. The ends were cut back, 6 bases at V and 5 bases at J, with 23 bases in the middle. The chain's CDR3 is CASSPGKIRGDDNEQFF. CDR3 in DNA: TGTGCCAGCAGCCCTGGTAAGATTAGGGGGGACGACAATGAGCAGTTCTTC.

V gene TRBV11-1 combines with J gene TRBJ2-7; the D gene could be TRBD1 or TRBD2 (5 bases each). Germline V gives CDR1 SGHAT, CDR2 FQDESV (reference sequence). There are 14 residues in the CDR3. V was pared by 2 bases and J by 6 bases, with 14 bases between. CDR3 in amino acids: CASSLSGPAGEQYF. DNA for the CDR3: TGTGCCAGCAGCTTATCGGGACCTGCTGGCGAGCAGTACTTC.

This clonotype was seen a few times. This chain's CDR3 is CASSYTGVGTEAFF. CDR3 nucleotides: TGTGCCAGCAGTTACACCGGGGTCGGCACTGAAGCTTTCTTT. The chain links TRBV6-5 to TRBJ1-1, with unresolved D. CDR3 length equals 14 residues. The germline V gene has CDR1 MNHEY and CDR2 SVGAGI. Trimming took off 2 bases at V and 4 bases at J, with 11 bases between the two ends.

In its sample, this clonotype was seen a few times. The gene calls are TRBV7-8 and TRBJ2-5, with 11 nucleotides matching TRBD2. Trimming at V came to 6 bases and at J to 0 bases, leaving 9 bases not matched to a gene. The CDR3 has 17 residues. CDR1 and CDR2 from the germline V gene are SGHVS and FQNEAQ. CDR3 in amino acids: CASRPITSGGNQETQYF. As DNA, the CDR3 is TGTGCCAGCAGACCAATTACTAGCGGGGGCAACCAAGAGACCCAGTACTTC. The whole variable domain, remainder taken from reference TRBV7-8 and TRBJ2-5, is GAGVSQSPRYKVAKRGQDVALRCDPISGHVSLFWYQQALGQGPEFLTYFQNEAQLDKSGLPSDRFFAERPEGSVSTLKIQRTQQEDSAVYLCASRPITSGGNQETQYFGPGTRLLVL.

This clonotype was observed a handful of times. The chain has TRBV21-1 and TRBJ2-2; the D segment call TRBD1 is taken from the table without a DNA check. TRBV21-1 is a known pseudogene. The CDR3 has 12 amino acids. In DNA, the CDR3 is TGTGCCAGCAGCAACAGGGTCAGGGAGCTGTTTTTT. Its translation: CASSNRVRELFF.

The CDR3: CSARDRINYGYTF. In DNA form, the CDR3 reads TGCAGTGCAAGGGACAGGATCAACTATGGCTACACCTTC. The chain couples TRBV20-1 to TRBJ1-2; TRBD1 aligns across 8 bases. Trimming at V came to 6 bases and at J to 2 bases, leaving 5 bases not matched to a gene. CDR3 size: 13 residues. Germline V lookup: CDR1 DFQATT, CDR2 SNEGSKA (reference sequence).

The chain joins TRBV7-9 to TRBJ2-3, with 12 bases aligning to TRBD1. V gave up 2 bases and J gave up 10 bases; unmatched junction bases: 7. This CDR3 is 15 amino acids long. Germline values: CDR1 SEHNR, CDR2 FQNEAQ (reference sequence). Here the CDR3 DNA reads TGTGCCAGCAGCTTAATGGGGACAGGGGGCTTAGCGCAGTATTTT. Translation gives CASSLMGTGGLAQYF.

This clonotype has only a few counts. V gene TRBV12-3 or TRBV12-4 combines with J gene TRBJ1-4; D is unresolved. CDR3 length: 13 amino acids. Trimming shortened V by 5 bases and J by 7 bases, and 11 bases separated the two germline ends. CDR3 sequence: CASSVEWGEKLFF. DNA for the CDR3: TGTGCCAGCAGTGTTGAGTGGGGTGAAAAACTGTTTTTT.

The chain uses TRBV10-3 and TRBJ2-1; TRBD1 might be the D (6 bases). Between the trimmed V and J ends, which lost 8 bases and 7 bases, there was a span of 12 bases. Germline assignment: CDR1 ENHRY and CDR2 SYGVKD. This CDR3 spans 12 amino acids. The CDR3: CAIRPDRNEQFF. The CDR3 coding sequence is TGTGCCATCCGGCCGGACAGAAATGAGCAGTTCTTC.

V and J are TRBV12-3 or TRBV12-4 and TRBJ2-3; D may correspond to TRBD1 or TRBD2 (5 bases each). This CDR3 is 16 amino acids long. With 3 bases removed from V and 3 bases from J, the gap between germline ends came to 16 bases. Here the CDR3 DNA reads TGTGCCAGCAGTTTGAGCGGCAGGGTCGTAACAGATACGCAGTATTTT. Protein: CASSLSGRVVTDTQYF.

This clonotype was seen repeatedly, ten times or more. The chain recombines TRBV5-5 with TRBJ2-1; 7 nucleotides align to TRBD1. The CDR3 totals 15 residues. Trimming removed 2 bases from V and 3 bases from J; junction bases left unmatched: 5. Germline CDR1 and CDR2: SGHKS and YYEKEE (reference sequence). CDR3 protein: CASSFNRGLYNEQFF. CDR3 DNA: TGTGCCAGCAGCTTCAACAGGGGCCTCTACAATGAGCAGTTCTTC.

This clonotype has a handful of counts. The rearrangement joins TRBV20-1 to TRBJ2-2, with D possibly TRBD1 on 6 matching bases. CDR1 is DFQATT and CDR2 is SNEGSKA in the germline V gene (reference sequence). The CDR3 consists of 12 residues. The ends were cut back, 5 bases at V and 8 bases at J, with 12 bases in the middle. CDR3 loop: CSAHTGRGELFF. For the CDR3, the DNA is TGCAGTGCTCATACAGGGAGAGGGGAGCTGTTTTTT.

This clonotype showed up just a few times. The chain recombines TRBV4-1 with TRBJ2-2; D might be TRBD1 or TRBD2, each matching 6 bases. Trimming pared 1 base from V and 5 bases from J, leaving 8 bases between. The germline V gene has CDR1 MGHRA and CDR2 YSYEKL. The CDR3 sequence is 14 residues long. The DNA of the CDR3 is TGCGCCAGCAGCCAAGTAGGGGGGACCGGGGAGCTGTTTTTT. This gives the protein CASSQVGGTGELFF.

A few counts support this clonotype. An end of the junction does not agree with germline; a read error may underlie this. CDR3 in amino acids: CATTGRGAHEIF. CDR3 sequence (DNA): TGTGCCACTACCGGAAGGGGGGCCCACGAGATCTTC. V and J are TRBV27 and TRBJ2-1; possibly TRBD1 or TRBD2 for D (6 bases each). Germline V gene lookup returns CDR1 MNHEY and CDR2 SMNVEV (reference sequence). This CDR3 spans 12 amino acids.

The chain links TRBV9 to TRBJ1-2; 11 bases are shared with TRBD1. The CDR3 is 16 amino acids. J lost 3 bases, V lost 3 bases, and 7 bases had no gene match. CDR1 SGDLS and CDR2 YYNGEE come from the germline V gene. CDR3 nucleotide sequence: TGTGCCAGCAGCGGGACAGGGGGCGACCAGGACTATGGCTACACCTTC. Its translation is CASSGTGGDQDYGYTF.

This clonotype showed up many times. The chain employs TRBV2 and TRBJ2-1; 9 bases are shared with TRBD1. Germline CDR1 SNHLY, CDR2 FYNNEI. This CDR3 is 16 amino acids long. The V gene end was trimmed by 5 bases and the J gene end by 0 bases; junction bases not matched to a gene: 5. The CDR3 nucleotides are TGTGCCAGCAGTCGACAGGGGGAAGCCTCCTACAATGAGCAGTTCTTC. Translation: CASSRQGEASYNEQFF.

In its sample, this clonotype was seen a few times. The gene calls are TRBV12-3 or TRBV12-4 and TRBJ2-7; D gene unclear. The CDR3 sequence is 14 residues long. Between the trimmed V and J ends, which lost 1 base and 4 bases, there was a span of 11 bases. CDR3 coding DNA: TGTGCCAGCAGTTTAGGGCAGAGGACGTACGAGCAGTACTTC. It codes for CASSLGQRTYEQYF.

This clonotype was detected a few times. The rearrangement uses TRBV5-1 and TRBJ2-2, with D perhaps assigned TRBD1 or TRBD2 (5 bases each). Trimming removed 0 bases from V and 2 bases from J, with 14 bases in between. Germline CDR1 and CDR2: SGHRS and YFSETQ. The CDR3 has 17 residues. CDR3 sequence reads: CASSLVGTVVNTGELFF. The CDR3 DNA reads TGCGCCAGCAGCTTGGTTGGGACGGTGGTTAACACCGGGGAGCTGTTTTTT. The whole variable domain, remainder taken from reference TRBV5-1 and TRBJ2-2, is KAGVTQTPRYLIKTRGQQVTLSCSPISGHRSVSWYQQTPGQGLQFLFEYFSETQRNKGNFPGRFSGRQFSNSRSEMNVSTLELGDSALYLCASSLVGTVVNTGELFFGEGSRLTVL.

The gene calls are TRBV15 and TRBJ2-1, with D uncertain. V lost 8 bases to trimming and J lost 3 bases, with 11 bases between them. The CDR3 spans 13 residues. CDR1 and CDR2 from the germline V gene are LNHNV and YYDKDF (reference sequence). The CDR3 region is CATRLALYNEQFF. CDR3 coding DNA: TGTGCCACCCGACTGGCCCTCTACAATGAGCAGTTCTTC.

The chain uses TRBV14 and TRBJ1-6; 7 bases align to TRBD1. The CDR3 has 15 amino acids. V was pared by 2 bases and J by 10 bases, with 8 bases of the junction left unmatched. Germline lookup yields CDR1 SGHDN and CDR2 FVKESK. The CDR3 here is CASSQSDRDGSPLHF. CDR3 bases: TGTGCCAGCAGCCAATCCGACAGGGATGGATCACCCCTCCACTTT.